This T cell receptor beta chain was profiled in a study of cytomegalovirus exposure and HLA in healthy donors. At the level of the study: The 95 to 150 validation repertoires used a platform that matched the one used for the approximately 700 first-cohort repertoires, as a later analysis reported.

Germline assignment: CDR1 WSHSY and CDR2 SAAADI. V shed 0 bases, J shed 4 bases, and the junction held 5 bases outside the gene matches. This CDR3 contains 16 residues. The study, taken as a whole, reports: Within the approximately 130 validation repertoires, first-cohort TCR clusters tended to co-occur, according to a later analysis.

This clone appeared a single time. Its antigen is unidentified. A roughly 120-subject validation cohort, separate from the 666-subject first cohort, supplied the donors. Using immunoSEQ multiplex PCR, the repertoire was profiled, and TCRdb retains in-frame clones only, with some absent. The sample lists 100,000 to 150,000 clones, about 85% seen once, with under 2.5% in the top ten. The chain joins TRBV10-2 to TRBJ2-7; 11 bases are shared with TRBD1. The TCR was taken from a woman under 40 in good health and CMV-seronegative. The specimen was PBMCs. CDR3 sequence: CASSESLGTGGYEQYF. In nucleotides, the CDR3 is TGCGCCAGCAGTGAGTCGTTGGGGACAGGGGGGTACGAGCAGTACTTC.